The clone carrying this T cell receptor beta chain has just a few counts. This entry comes from a study of T cells after yellow fever vaccination. TCRdb recomputed calls from the 5' RACE reads with MiXCR, one row per CDR3 protein. Among about 580,000 distinct CDR3 sequences, 17% were seen once, and the ten largest hold roughly 17%. Trimming stripped 3 bases from V and 1 base from J, with 7 bases between. The CDR3 sequence is 12 residues long. Germline V lookup: CDR1 SQVTM, CDR2 ANQGSEA. The V gene is TRBV29-1, the J gene TRBJ2-7; D call uncertain. The TCR originated in a man between 18 and 29 years old who received the YFV17D yellow fever vaccine. Material: PBMCs, obtained 5 to 6 days after the first yellow fever vaccination. CDR3 amino acids: CSVEHGSYEQYF. The CDR3, as DNA: TGCAGCGTTGAGCACGGTTCCTACGAGCAGTACTTC.